This entry describes one T cell receptor (beta chain). No antigen is known for it. Sequencing followed a ViraFEST assay step that expanded antigen-specific CD4+ T cells with viral peptide pools. When around nine days of culture had elapsed, CD4+ T cells were isolated. Each participant was given two doses of one vaccine (BNT162b2 or mRNA-1273). Prior SARS-CoV-2 infection was absent in the vaccine recipients, as shown by negative nucleocapsid antibodies. Germline V gene lookup returns CDR1 SGHRS and CDR2 YFSETQ. The length of the CDR3 is 14 residues. V lost 5 bases to trimming and J lost 4 bases, with 14 bases between them. This sample stems from a study of vaccination effects on CD4 cells after COVID-19. Whole-study context: Median timing of post-vaccine samples was 72 days after the second dose. Study-level findings and limits: Clones arising from infection and from vaccination showed marked clonal contraction late after vaccination.

The repertoire was sequenced with immunoSEQ multiplex PCR; TCRdb's copy has only in-frame clones and lacks some. The sample contains some 35,000 clones, 82% of which appear only once. The sample here was CD4+ T cells from PBMCs cultured with HCoV-NL63 spike peptides, taken after COVID-19 vaccination. The TCR was taken from a human donor who received a COVID-19 vaccine. Some clones in this sample may be carry-over from other donors' samples. This rearrangement joins TRBV5-1 to TRBJ2-3; D gene unclear. The CDR3 DNA is TGCGCCAGCAGGAGTGGGCAGCAGGCAGATACGCAGTATTTT. Translating it yields CASRSGQQADTQYF.